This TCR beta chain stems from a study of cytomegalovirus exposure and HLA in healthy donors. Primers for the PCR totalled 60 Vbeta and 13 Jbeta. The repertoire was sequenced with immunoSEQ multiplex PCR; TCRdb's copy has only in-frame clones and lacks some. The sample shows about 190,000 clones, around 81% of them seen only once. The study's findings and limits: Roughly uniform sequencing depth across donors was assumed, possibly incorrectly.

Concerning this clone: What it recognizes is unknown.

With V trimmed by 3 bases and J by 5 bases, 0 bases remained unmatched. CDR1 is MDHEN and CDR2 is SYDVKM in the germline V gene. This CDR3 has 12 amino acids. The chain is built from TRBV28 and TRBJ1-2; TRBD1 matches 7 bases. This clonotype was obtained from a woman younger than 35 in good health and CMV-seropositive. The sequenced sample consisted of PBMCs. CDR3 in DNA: TGTGCCAGCAGTTTGACAGGGTATGGCTACACCTTC. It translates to CASSLTGYGYTF.